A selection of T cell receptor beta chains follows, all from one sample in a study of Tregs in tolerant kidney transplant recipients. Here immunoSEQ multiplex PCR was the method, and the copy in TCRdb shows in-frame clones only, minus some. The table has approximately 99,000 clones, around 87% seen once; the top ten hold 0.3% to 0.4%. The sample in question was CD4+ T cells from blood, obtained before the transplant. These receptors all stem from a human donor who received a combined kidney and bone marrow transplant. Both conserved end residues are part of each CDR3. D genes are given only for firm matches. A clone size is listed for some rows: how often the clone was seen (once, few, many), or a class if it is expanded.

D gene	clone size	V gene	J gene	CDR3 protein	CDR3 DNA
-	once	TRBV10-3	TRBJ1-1	CATQGRIGADTEAFF	TGTGCCACACAGGGAAGAATAGGGGCTGATACTGAAGCTTTCTTT
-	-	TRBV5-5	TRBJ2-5	CASSLGPGAETQYF	TGTGCCAGCAGCTTGGGCCCCGGTGCAGAGACCCAGTACTTC
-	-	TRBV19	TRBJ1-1	CASSRRVLTEAFF	TGTGCCAGTAGTAGGAGGGTTCTGACTGAAGCTTTCTTT
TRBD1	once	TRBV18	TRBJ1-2	CASSRAGRTGFFQNYGYTF	TGTGCCAGCTCACGCGCCGGAAGGACAGGGTTCTTTCAGAACTATGGCTACACCTTC
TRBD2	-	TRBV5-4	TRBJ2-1	CASSSSGGYNEQFF	TGTGCCAGCAGCTCCAGCGGGGGGTACAATGAGCAGTTCTTC
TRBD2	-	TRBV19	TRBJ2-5	CASSIAASGQETQYF	TGTGCCAGTAGTATAGCCGCTAGCGGCCAAGAGACCCAGTACTTC
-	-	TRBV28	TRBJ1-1	CASSPGQWNTEAFF	TGTGCCAGCAGCCCAGGACAGTGGAACACTGAAGCTTTCTTT
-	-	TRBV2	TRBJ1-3	CASRDAGSGNTIYF	TGTGCCAGCAGGGATGCAGGGTCTGGAAACACCATATATTTT
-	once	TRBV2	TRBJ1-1	CASREDRTNTEAFF	TGTGCCAGCAGGGAGGACAGAACCAACACTGAAGCTTTCTTT
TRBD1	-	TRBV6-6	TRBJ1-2	CASSYGGQGYGYTF	TGTGCCAGCAGTTATGGGGGACAGGGTTATGGCTACACCTTC
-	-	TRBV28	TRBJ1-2	CASSAVVGPGENYGYTF	TGTGCCAGCAGTGCCGTCGTCGGTCCAGGGGAGAATTACGGCTACACCTTC
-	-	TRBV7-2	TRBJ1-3	CASSFSDSASGNTIYF	TGTGCCAGCAGCTTTTCGGACAGCGCCTCCGGAAACACCATATATTTT
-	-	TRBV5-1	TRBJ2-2	CASSFGGRAGELFF	TGCGCCAGCAGCTTCGGGGGGCGTGCCGGGGAGCTGTTTTTT
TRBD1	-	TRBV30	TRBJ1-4	CAWSVLGQANEKLFF	TGTGCCTGGAGTGTGCTCGGACAGGCTAATGAAAAACTGTTTTTT
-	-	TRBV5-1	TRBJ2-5	CASSSYGGQETQYF	TGCGCCAGCAGCTCGTACGGGGGCCAAGAGACCCAGTACTTC
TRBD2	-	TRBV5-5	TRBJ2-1	CASSLVGLAGGDEQFF	TGTGCCAGCAGCTTGGTGGGACTAGCGGGAGGTGATGAGCAGTTCTTC
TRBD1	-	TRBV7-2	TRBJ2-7	CASRGQGPYEQYF	TGTGCCAGCAGAGGACAGGGGCCCTACGAGCAGTACTTC
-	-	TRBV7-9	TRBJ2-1	CASSLGVSVPRRNEQFF	TGTGCCAGCAGCTTAGGCGTTAGCGTACCCCGCCGGAATGAGCAGTTCTTC
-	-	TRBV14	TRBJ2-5	CASSARGGRETQYF	TGTGCCAGCAGCGCAAGGGGGGGACGAGAGACCCAGTACTTC
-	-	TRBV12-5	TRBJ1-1	CASGLAGNTEAFF	TGTGCTAGTGGTTTGGCCGGGAACACTGAAGCTTTCTTT
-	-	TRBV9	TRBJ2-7	CASSEVGGGDEQYF	TGTGCCAGCAGCGAGGTGGGAGGAGGCGACGAGCAGTACTTC
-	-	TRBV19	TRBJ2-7	CASMRGPSYEQYF	TGTGCCAGTATGCGGGGCCCTTCCTACGAGCAGTACTTC
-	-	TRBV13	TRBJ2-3	CASSSVTDTQYF	TGTGCCAGCAGCTCGGTCACAGATACGCAGTATTTT
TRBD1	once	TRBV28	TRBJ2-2	CASSGDRGFTGELFF	TGTGCCAGCAGCGGGGACAGGGGTTTTACCGGGGAGCTGTTTTTT
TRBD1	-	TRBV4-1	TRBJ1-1	CASSPGGEAFF	TGCGCCAGCAGCCCAGGGGGGGAAGCTTTCTTT
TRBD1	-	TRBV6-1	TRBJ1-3	CASSTGGSGNTIYF	TGTGCCAGCAGCACAGGGGGCTCTGGAAACACCATATATTTT
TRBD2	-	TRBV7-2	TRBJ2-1	CASSFSGGANNEQFF	TGTGCCAGCAGCTTTAGCGGGGGGGCGAACAATGAGCAGTTCTTC
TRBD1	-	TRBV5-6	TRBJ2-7	CASRRDRAYEQYF	TGTGCCAGCAGGAGGGACAGGGCCTACGAGCAGTACTTC
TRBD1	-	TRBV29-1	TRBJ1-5	CSVGTGMHQPQHF	TGCAGCGTTGGGACAGGGATGCATCAGCCCCAGCATTTT
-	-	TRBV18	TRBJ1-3	CASSPTGLSGNTIYF	TGTGCCAGCTCACCGACAGGACTCTCTGGAAACACCATATATTTT
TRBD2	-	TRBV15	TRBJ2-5	CATSRTSGVGETQYF	TGTGCCACCAGCAGAACTAGCGGGGTCGGGGAGACCCAGTACTTC
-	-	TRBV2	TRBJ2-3	CASSLGSGLDTQYF	TGTGCCAGCAGTTTAGGGAGCGGGCTAGATACGCAGTATTTT
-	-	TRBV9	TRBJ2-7	CASSVGGPLNEQYF	TGTGCCAGCAGCGTAGGAGGGCCGCTGAACGAGCAGTACTTC
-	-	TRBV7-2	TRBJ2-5	CASSAYQETQYF	TGTGCCAGCAGCGCGTACCAAGAGACCCAGTACTTC
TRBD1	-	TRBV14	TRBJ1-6	CASSQIGTAYSPLHF	TGTGCCAGCAGCCAGATCGGGACAGCGTATTCACCCCTCCACTTT
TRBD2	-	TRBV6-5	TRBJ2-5	CASSISGGYQETQYF	TGTGCCAGCAGTATTAGCGGGGGCTACCAAGAGACCCAGTACTTC